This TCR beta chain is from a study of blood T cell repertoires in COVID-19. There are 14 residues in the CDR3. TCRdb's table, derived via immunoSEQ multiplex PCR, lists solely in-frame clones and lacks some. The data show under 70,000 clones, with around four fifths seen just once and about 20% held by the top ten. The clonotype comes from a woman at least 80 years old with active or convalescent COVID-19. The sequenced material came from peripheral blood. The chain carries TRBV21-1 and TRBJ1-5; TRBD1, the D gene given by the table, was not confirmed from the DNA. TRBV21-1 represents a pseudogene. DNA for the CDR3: TGTGCCAGCAGGACAGGGAAAAGCAATCAGCCCCAGCATTTT. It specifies CASRTGKSNQPQHF.